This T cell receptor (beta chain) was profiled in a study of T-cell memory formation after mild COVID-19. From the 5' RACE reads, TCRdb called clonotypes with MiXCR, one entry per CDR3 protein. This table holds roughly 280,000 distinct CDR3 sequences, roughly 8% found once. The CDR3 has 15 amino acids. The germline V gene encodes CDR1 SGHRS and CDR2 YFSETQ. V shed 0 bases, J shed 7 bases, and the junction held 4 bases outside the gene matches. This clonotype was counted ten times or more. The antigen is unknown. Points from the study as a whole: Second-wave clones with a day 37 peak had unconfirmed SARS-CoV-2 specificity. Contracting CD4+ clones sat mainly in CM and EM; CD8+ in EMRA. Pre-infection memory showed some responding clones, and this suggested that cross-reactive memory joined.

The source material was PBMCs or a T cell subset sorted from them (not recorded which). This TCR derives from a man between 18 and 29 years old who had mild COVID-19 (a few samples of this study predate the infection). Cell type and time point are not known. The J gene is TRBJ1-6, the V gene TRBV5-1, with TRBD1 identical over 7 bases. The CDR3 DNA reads TGCGCCAGCAGCTTGGGGGGACAGATAAATTCACCCCTCCACTTT. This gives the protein CASSLGGQINSPLHF.